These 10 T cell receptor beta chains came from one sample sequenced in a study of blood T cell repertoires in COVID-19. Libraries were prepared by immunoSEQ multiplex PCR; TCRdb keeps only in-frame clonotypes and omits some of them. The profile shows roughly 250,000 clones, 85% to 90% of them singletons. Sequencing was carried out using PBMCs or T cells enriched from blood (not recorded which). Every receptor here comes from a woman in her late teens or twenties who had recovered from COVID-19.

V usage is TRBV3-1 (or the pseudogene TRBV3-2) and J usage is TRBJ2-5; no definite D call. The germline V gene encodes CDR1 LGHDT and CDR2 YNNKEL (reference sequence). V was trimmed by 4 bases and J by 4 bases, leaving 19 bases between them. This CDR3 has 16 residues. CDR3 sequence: CASSPDSAGGGETQYF. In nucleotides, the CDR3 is TGTGCCAGCAGCCCAGACTCCGCCGGCGGCGGAGAGACCCAGTACTTC.

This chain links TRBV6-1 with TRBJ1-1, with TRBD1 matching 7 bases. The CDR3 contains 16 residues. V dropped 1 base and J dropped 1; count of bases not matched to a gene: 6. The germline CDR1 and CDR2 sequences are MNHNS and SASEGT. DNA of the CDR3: TGTGCCAGCAGTGAAGTGGCCAGGACAGGGAACACTGAAGCTTTCTTT. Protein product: CASSEVARTGNTEAFF.

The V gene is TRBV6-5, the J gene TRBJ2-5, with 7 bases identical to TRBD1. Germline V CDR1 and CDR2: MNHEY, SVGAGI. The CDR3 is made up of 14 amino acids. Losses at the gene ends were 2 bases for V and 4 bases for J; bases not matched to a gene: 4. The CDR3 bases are TGTGCCAGCAGTTACAAAGGGGGCCGAGAGACCCAGTACTTC. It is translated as CASSYKGGRETQYF.

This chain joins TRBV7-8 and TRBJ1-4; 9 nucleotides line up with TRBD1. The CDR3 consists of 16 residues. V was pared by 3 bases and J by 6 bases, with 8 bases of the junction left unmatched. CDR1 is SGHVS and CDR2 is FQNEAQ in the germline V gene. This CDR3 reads CASSLEQGARDEKLFF. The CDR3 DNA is TGTGCCAGCAGCTTGGAACAGGGGGCGCGGGATGAAAAACTGTTTTTT.

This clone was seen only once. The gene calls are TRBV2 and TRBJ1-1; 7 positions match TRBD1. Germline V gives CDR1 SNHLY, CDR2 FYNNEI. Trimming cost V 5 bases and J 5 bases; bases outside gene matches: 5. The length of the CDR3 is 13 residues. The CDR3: CASSYTGETEAFF. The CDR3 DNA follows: TGTGCCAGCAGTTACACAGGGGAAACTGAAGCTTTCTTT.

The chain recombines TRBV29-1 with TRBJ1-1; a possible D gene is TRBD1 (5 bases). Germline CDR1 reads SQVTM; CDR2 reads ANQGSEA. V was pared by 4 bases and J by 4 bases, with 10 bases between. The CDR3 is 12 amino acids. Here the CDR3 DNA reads TGCAGCGTTGCAGGGTATGGCACTGAAGCTTTCTTT. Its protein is CSVAGYGTEAFF.

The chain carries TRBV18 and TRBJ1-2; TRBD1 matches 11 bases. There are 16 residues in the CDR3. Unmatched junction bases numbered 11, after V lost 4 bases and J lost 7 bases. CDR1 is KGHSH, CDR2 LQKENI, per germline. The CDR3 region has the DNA TGTGCCAGCTCACAAGGACAGGGGGCCTCAGTTCGTGGCTACACCTTC. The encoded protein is CASSQGQGASVRGYTF.

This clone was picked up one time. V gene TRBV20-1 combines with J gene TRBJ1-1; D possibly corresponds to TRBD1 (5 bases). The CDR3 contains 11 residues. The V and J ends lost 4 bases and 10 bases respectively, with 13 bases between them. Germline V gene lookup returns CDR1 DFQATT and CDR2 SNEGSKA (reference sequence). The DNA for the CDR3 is TGCAGTGCTATCGGGGGAGGTGGAGCTTTCTTT. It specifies CSAIGGGGAFF.

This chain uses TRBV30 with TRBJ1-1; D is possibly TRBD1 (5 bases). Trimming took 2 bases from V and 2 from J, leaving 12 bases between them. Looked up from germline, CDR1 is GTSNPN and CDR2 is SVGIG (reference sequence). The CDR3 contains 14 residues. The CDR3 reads CAWSKGRTNTEAFF. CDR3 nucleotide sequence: TGTGCCTGGAGTAAGGGTCGGACAAACACTGAAGCTTTCTTT. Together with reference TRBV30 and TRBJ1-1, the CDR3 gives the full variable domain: SQTIHQWPATLVQPVGSPLSLECTVEGTSNPNLYWYRQAAGRGLQLLFYSVGIGQISSEVPQNLSASRPQDRQFILSSKKLLLSDSGFYLCAWSKGRTNTEAFFGQGTRLTVV.

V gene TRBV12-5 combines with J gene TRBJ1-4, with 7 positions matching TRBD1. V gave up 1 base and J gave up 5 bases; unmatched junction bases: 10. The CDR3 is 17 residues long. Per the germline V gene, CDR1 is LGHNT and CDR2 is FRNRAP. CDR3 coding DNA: TGTGCTAGTGGTTTGGGCTCGCAACAGGGGTTCAATGAAAAACTGTTTTTT. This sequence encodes CASGLGSQQGFNEKLFF.